This TCR beta chain was captured by sequencing in a study of CD4 T cells in relation to SARS-CoV-2 and coronaviruses. The study's findings and limits: About 65% of donors had memory CD4+ clonotypes crossrecognizing SARS-CoV-2 and common cold coronavirus spike.

V gave up 6 bases and J gave up 5 bases; unmatched junction bases: 2. CDR3 size: 12 residues. This clone occurred a few times. Its antigen is unknown. The unexposed donors gave CD4+ T cells in 2011-2018, prior to COVID-19. After around nine days of culture, CD4+ T cells were isolated. Cells permitting, SARS-CoV-2 S/N and four cold-coronavirus spikes were tested on unexposed-donor CD4+ T cells. Sequenced by immunoSEQ multiplex PCR; TCRdb stores in-frame clones only, minus some. The sample gives 16,000 or so clones, about 78% of which show up once; more than 7.5% is in the top ten. Sequencing was done on a sample of CD4+ T cells from PBMCs, cultured in vitro. This receptor was identified in a human donor in good health. The chain employs TRBV12-3 or TRBV12-4 and TRBJ1-1; 8 bases map to TRBD1. In DNA, the CDR3 is TGTGCCAGCAGCCGGACAGGGACTGAAGCTTTCTTT. Encoded protein: CASSRTGTEAFF.